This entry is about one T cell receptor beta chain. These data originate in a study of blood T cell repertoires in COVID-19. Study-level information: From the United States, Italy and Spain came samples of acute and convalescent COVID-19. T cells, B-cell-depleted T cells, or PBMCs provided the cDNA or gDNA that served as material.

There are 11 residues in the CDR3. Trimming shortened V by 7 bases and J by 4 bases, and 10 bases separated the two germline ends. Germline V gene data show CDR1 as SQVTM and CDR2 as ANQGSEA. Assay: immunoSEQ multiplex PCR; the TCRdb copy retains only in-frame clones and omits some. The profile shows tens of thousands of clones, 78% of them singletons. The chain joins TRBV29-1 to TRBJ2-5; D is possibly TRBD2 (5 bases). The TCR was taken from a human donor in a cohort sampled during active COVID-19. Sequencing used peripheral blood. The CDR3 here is CSGARGETQYF. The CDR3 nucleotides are TGCAGCGGCGCCCGGGGAGAGACCCAGTACTTC.